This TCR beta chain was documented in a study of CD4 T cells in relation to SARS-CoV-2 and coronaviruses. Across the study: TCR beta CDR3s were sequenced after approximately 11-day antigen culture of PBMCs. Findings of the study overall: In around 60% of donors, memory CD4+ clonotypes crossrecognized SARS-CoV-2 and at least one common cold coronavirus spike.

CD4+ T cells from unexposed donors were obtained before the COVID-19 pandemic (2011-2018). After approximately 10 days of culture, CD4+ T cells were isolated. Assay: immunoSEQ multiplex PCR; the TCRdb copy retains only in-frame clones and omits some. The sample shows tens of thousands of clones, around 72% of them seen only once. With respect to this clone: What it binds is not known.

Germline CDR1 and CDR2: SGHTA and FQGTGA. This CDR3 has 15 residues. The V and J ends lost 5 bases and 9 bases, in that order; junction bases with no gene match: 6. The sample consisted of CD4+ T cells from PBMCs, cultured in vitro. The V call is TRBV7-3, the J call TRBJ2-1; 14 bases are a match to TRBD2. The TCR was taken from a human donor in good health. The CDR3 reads CASSQGLAGVGEQFF. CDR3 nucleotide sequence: TGTGCCAGCAGCCAGGGACTAGCGGGAGTGGGTGAGCAGTTCTTC. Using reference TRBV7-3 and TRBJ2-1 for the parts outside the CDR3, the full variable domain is GAGVSQTPSNKVTEKGKYVELRCDPISGHTALYWYRQSLGQGPEFLIYFQGTGAADDSGLPNDRFFAVRPEGSVSTLKIQRTERGDSAVYLCASSQGLAGVGEQFFGPGTRLTVL.